This record looks at one T cell receptor (beta chain) sequence and its context. This entry is derived from a study of blood T cell repertoires in COVID-19. About the research overall: Acute and convalescent COVID-19 specimens originated in the United States, Italy and Spain. T cells, B-cell-depleted T cells, or PBMCs provided the cDNA or gDNA that served as material.

As processed by the authors: The authors estimated nucleated cell counts from reference gene primer amplification. This table comes from immunoSEQ multiplex PCR, and its TCRdb copy is limited to in-frame clones, with some not included. The DNA gave D and trimming, while V, J and clone size come from that table. The table lists 200,000 to 250,000 clones, 65% to 85% of them singletons. Germline V lookup: CDR1 KGHDR, CDR2 SFDVKD. The CDR3 is 15 residues long. V shed 2 bases, J shed 4 bases, and the junction held 1 base outside the gene matches. Among Cohort 3 donors, those recovered had two negative PCRs, clearance, or symptom resolution.

The specimen was PBMCs or T cells enriched from blood (not recorded which). The origin of this receptor is a woman aged 35 to 49 who had recovered from COVID-19. The chain joins TRBV24-1 to TRBJ2-1, with TRBD2 matching 10 bases. This CDR3 reads CATSDSLAGYNEQFF. CDR3 nucleotide sequence: TGTGCCACCAGTGATTCACTAGCGGGATACAATGAGCAGTTCTTC.